The 32 T cell receptor beta chains below come from one sample, sequenced in a study of cytomegalovirus exposure and HLA in healthy donors. The PCR used 60 Vbeta and 13 Jbeta primers. Clones were read by immunoSEQ multiplex PCR, and TCRdb kept only the in-frame ones, dropping some. The data show about 140,000 clones, about 76% seen once. Sequenced material: PBMCs. The receptors shown here come from a woman between 35 and 50 years old in good health and CMV-seronegative.

This clone appeared a few times. The chain joins TRBV2 to TRBJ1-6; D perhaps matches TRBD1 (6 bases). CDR3 length: 13 residues. The germline CDR1 and CDR2 sequences are SNHLY and FYNNEI. V lost 8 bases and J 6 bases, leaving 11 bases between the germline ends. CDR3 DNA sequence: TGTGCCAGCCTTCCGGACAGTAATTCACCCCTCCACTTT. Translation: CASLPDSNSPLHF.

This clone was counted a few times. This chain connects TRBV4-2 to TRBJ1-2; D is unclear. From germline, CDR1 is LGHNA and CDR2 YNFKEQ. Trimming removed 1 base at V and 3 bases at J, with 15 bases between. This CDR3 contains 16 residues. The CDR3 reads CASSQGAREPHYGYTF. The CDR3 region has the DNA TGTGCCAGCAGCCAAGGGGCCCGGGAGCCTCACTATGGCTACACCTTC.

The chain combines TRBV5-4 with TRBJ1-2, with 7 nucleotides matching TRBD1. This CDR3 region has 17 residues. After removal of 4 bases from V and 4 bases from J, the junction contained 16 bases not matched to a gene. Germline assignment: CDR1 SGHNT and CDR2 YYREEE (reference sequence). The CDR3 nucleotides are TGTGCCAGCAGCGGGGGTGGGACAGCCTTTCAAATCTATGGCTACACCTTC. Its translation: CASSGGGTAFQIYGYTF.

The CDR3 sequence: CASRMASSYNSPLHF. Written as DNA, the CDR3 is TGTGCCAGTAGGATGGCAAGCTCCTATAATTCACCCCTCCACTTT. The chain combines TRBV19 with TRBJ1-6; D is unresolved. This CDR3 spans 15 amino acids. V was clipped by 6 bases and J by 0 bases, with 9 bases between them. Germline CDR1 reads LNHDA; CDR2 reads SQIVND (reference sequence). Looking up the rest from reference TRBV19 and TRBJ1-6 gives the full variable domain: DGGITQSPKYLFRKEGQNVTLSCEQNLNHDAMYWYRQDPGQGLRLIYYSQIVNDFQKGDIAEGYSVSREKKESFPLTVTSAQKNPTAFYLCASRMASSYNSPLHFGNGTRLTVT.

V and J are TRBV7-9 and TRBJ1-1, with 8 bases fitting TRBD1. This CDR3 has 14 residues. The germline V gene encodes CDR1 SEHNR and CDR2 FQNEAQ (reference sequence). J was trimmed by 5 bases and V by 5 bases; bases with no gene match: 7. The DNA of the CDR3 is TGTGCCAGCAGCCAGTCAGGGGGCAGGACTGAAGCTTTCTTT. Translating it yields CASSQSGGRTEAFF.

The rearrangement uses TRBV6-1 and TRBJ1-1; possibly TRBD1 for D (5 bases). This CDR3 contains 15 residues. Germline CDR1 MNHNS, CDR2 SASEGT. Between the trimmed V and J ends, which lost 7 bases and 2 bases, there was a span of 17 bases. CDR3: CASINRAGGNTEAFF. The CDR3 DNA reads TGTGCCAGCATCAACCGGGCCGGGGGAAACACTGAAGCTTTCTTT.

J is TRBJ2-5 and V is TRBV5-1, with TRBD2 identical over 15 bases. The length of the CDR3 is 17 residues. Per the germline V gene, CDR1 is SGHRS and CDR2 is YFSETQ. V shed 2 bases and J 5 bases; nucleotides not matched to a gene: 7. The CDR3 nucleotides read TGCGCCAGCAGCTTCGGACTAGCGGGGGGGCGCGAGGAGACCCAGTACTTC. Amino acid sequence: CASSFGLAGGREETQYF.

Only one count was recorded for this clone. The chain uses TRBV28 and TRBJ1-5, with a tentative D call TRBD1 (6 bases). Germline V CDR1 and CDR2: MDHEN, SYDVKM. Trimming shortened V by 5 bases and J by 6 bases, and 11 bases separated the two germline ends. The CDR3 consists of 13 residues. The CDR3: CASSQGLSQPQHF. The DNA of the CDR3 is TGTGCCAGCAGTCAGGGGTTGAGTCAGCCCCAGCATTTT.

This chain links TRBV5-1 with TRBJ1-2, with a tentative D call TRBD1 (5 bases). This CDR3 spans 15 amino acids. Trimming pared 6 bases from V and 0 bases from J, leaving 15 bases between. Germline V gives CDR1 SGHRS, CDR2 YFSETQ. The CDR3 is CASKSTGLTNYGYTF. The CDR3 DNA follows: TGCGCCAGCAAAAGCACAGGCCTCACTAACTATGGCTACACCTTC. Using reference TRBV5-1 and TRBJ1-2 for the parts outside the CDR3, the full variable domain is KAGVTQTPRYLIKTRGQQVTLSCSPISGHRSVSWYQQTPGQGLQFLFEYFSETQRNKGNFPGRFSGRQFSNSRSEMNVSTLELGDSALYLCASKSTGLTNYGYTFGSGTRLTVV.

In its sample, this clone was seen a few times. The rearrangement joins TRBV6-4 to TRBJ2-5, with 13 bases matching TRBD2. The CDR3 length is 18 residues. The germline V gene has CDR1 MRHNA and CDR2 SNTAGT. After removal of 8 bases from V and 5 bases from J, the junction contained 17 bases not matched to a gene. CDR3 DNA sequence: TGTGCCAGCCACCCGTGGCTACTAGCGGGGGGGCCTTCCGAGACCCAGTACTTC. Amino acids: CASHPWLLAGGPSETQYF.

The gene calls are TRBV6-5 and TRBJ1-2; D gene unclear. Germline CDR1 is MNHEY and CDR2 is SVGAGI. This CDR3 is 15 amino acids long. Trimming took 3 bases from V and 8 from J, leaving 19 bases between them. CDR3 sequence (DNA): TGTGCCAGCAGTTATCGGTTTCCTAGTGCGGTCGGCTACACCTTC. Residues: CASSYRFPSAVGYTF.

In its sample, this clone was seen once. This sequence joins TRBV27 and TRBJ2-5; maybe TRBD2 (6 bases). V was cut by 11 bases and J by 9 bases, with 16 bases left in between. The CDR3 totals 11 residues. Germline assignment: CDR1 MNHEY and CDR2 SMNVEV (reference sequence). The CDR3 DNA sequence: TGTGCCGAGGGAGGCGAGGGGCCCCAGTACTTC. Amino acids: CAEGGEGPQYF.

The V call is TRBV19, the J call TRBJ1-1, with D possibly TRBD1 on 6 matching bases. V was shortened by 7 bases and J by 7 bases, with 10 bases between the two germline ends. This CDR3 is 11 amino acids long. Germline CDR1 is LNHDA and CDR2 is SQIVND (reference sequence). The CDR3 nucleotides are TGTGCCAGTATAGGACAGAGTGAAGCTTTCTTT. It codes for CASIGQSEAFF.

The chain is built from TRBV18 and TRBJ1-2; 7 bases are shared with TRBD1. Looked up from germline, CDR1 is KGHSH and CDR2 is LQKENI. V shed 4 bases, J shed 8 bases, and the junction held 13 bases outside the gene matches. The CDR3 runs 15 residues. This chain's CDR3 is CASSRGGTAPWGYTF. CDR3 coding DNA: TGTGCCAGCTCACGAGGAGGGACAGCGCCTTGGGGCTACACCTTC.

V and J are TRBV7-7 and TRBJ2-3, with 9 bases matching TRBD2. J was trimmed by 0 bases and V by 4 bases; bases with no gene match: 5. Germline CDR1 SSHAT, CDR2 FNYEAQ (reference sequence). CDR3 length: 16 amino acids. Here the CDR3 DNA reads TGTGCCAGCAGCTCGACTAGCGGATCTAGCACAGATACGCAGTATTTT. Translating gives CASSSTSGSSTDTQYF. The complete variable domain, with remaining parts taken from reference TRBV7-7 and TRBJ2-3, reads GAGVSQSPRYKVTKRGQDVTLRCDPISSHATLYWYQQALGQGPEFLTYFNYEAQPDKSGLPSDRFSAERPEGSISTLTIQRTEQRDSAMYRCASSSTSGSSTDTQYFGPGTRLTVL.

The chain has TRBV30 and TRBJ1-2, with 8 bases lining up with TRBD1. The CDR3 spans 13 residues. V gave up 2 bases and J gave up 6 bases; unmatched junction bases: 5. The germline V gene encodes CDR1 GTSNPN and CDR2 SVGIG (reference sequence). The DNA of the CDR3 is TGTGCCTGGAGTCAGGGGGCGCCGGATGGCTACACCTTC. This sequence encodes CAWSQGAPDGYTF. The whole variable domain, filled in from reference TRBV30 and TRBJ1-2, reads SQTIHQWPATLVQPVGSPLSLECTVEGTSNPNLYWYRQAAGRGLQLLFYSVGIGQISSEVPQNLSASRPQDRQFILSSKKLLLSDSGFYLCAWSQGAPDGYTFGSGTRLTVV.

With regard to this clone: The sample has other DNA sequences that encode this CDR3 too. The chain uses TRBV29-1 and TRBJ2-6, with 7 nucleotides matching TRBD1. The V and J ends lost 6 bases and 2 bases, in that order; junction bases with no gene match: 1. Germline assignment: CDR1 SQVTM and CDR2 ANQGSEA. The CDR3 runs 13 residues. CDR3 loop: CSVQGPGANVLTF. CDR3 bases: TGCAGCGTACAGGGGCCTGGGGCCAACGTCCTGACTTTC.

This clone was found once. The chain has TRBV28 and TRBJ2-3, with 12 bases matching TRBD2. Looked up from germline, CDR1 is MDHEN and CDR2 is SYDVKM. CDR3 length: 17 residues. V lost 5 bases, J lost 8 bases, and 14 bases stayed unmatched. This CDR3 is CASSITGLAGTLGTQYF. Written as DNA, the CDR3 is TGTGCCAGCAGTATTACCGGACTAGCGGGGACCCTTGGTACGCAGTATTTT.

This clone has more than one count but fewer than ten. The chain carries TRBV4-2 and TRBJ1-6; the D gene is possibly TRBD1 (5 bases). This CDR3 is built from 16 residues. Germline V gene data show CDR1 as LGHNA and CDR2 as YNFKEQ. V was clipped by 0 bases and J by 7 bases, with 13 bases between them. This CDR3 reads CASSQERGRDNSPLHF. CDR3 nucleotides: TGTGCCAGCAGCCAAGAAAGGGGAAGAGACAATTCACCCCTCCACTTT.

The genes are TRBV21-1 and TRBJ1-2. TRBV21-1 is shown as a pseudogene. The CDR3 has 12 amino acids. The CDR3 DNA reads TGTGCCAGCAGCAAACCCGGGGTCGGCTACACCTTC. Translating gives CASSKPGVGYTF.

The chain combines TRBV28 with TRBJ2-6; D call uncertain. The CDR3 extends over 12 amino acids. Trimming pared 6 bases from V and 4 bases from J, leaving 4 bases between. CDR1 is MDHEN, CDR2 SYDVKM, per germline. CDR3 residues: CASREGANVLTF. The CDR3 nucleotides are TGTGCCAGCAGGGAGGGGGCCAACGTCCTGACTTTC.

The rearrangement joins TRBV29-1 to TRBJ2-3; 9 nucleotides align to TRBD2. Trimming took 8 bases from V and 4 from J; bases not matched to a gene: 10. CDR1 is SQVTM, CDR2 ANQGSEA, per germline. CDR3 length: 14 amino acids. For the CDR3, the DNA is TGCAGCCAGAAGCGGGGGGATAGGGCAGATACGCAGTATTTT. Translated: CSQKRGDRADTQYF.

The gene calls are TRBV5-1 and TRBJ1-1; no definite D call. The CDR3 has 12 amino acids. Germline-derived CDR1 and CDR2 are SGHRS and YFSETQ. Between the trimmed V and J ends, which lost 4 bases and 1 base, there was a span of 5 bases. The CDR3 nucleotides are TGCGCCAGCAGCGTAGAGAACACTGAAGCTTTCTTT. Translation: CASSVENTEAFF.

The sample holds a few counts of this clone. The CDR3 sequence: CASTSSAVNTEAFF. CDR3 coding DNA: TGTGCCAGCACGTCGTCCGCAGTGAACACTGAAGCTTTCTTT. This rearrangement joins TRBV6-6 to TRBJ1-1; no reliable D call. Germline V gene lookup returns CDR1 MNHNY and CDR2 SVGAGI (reference sequence). V lost 7 bases to trimming and J lost 0 bases, with 12 bases between them. The CDR3 contains 14 residues.

Only a few counts were recorded for this clone. V usage is TRBV14 and J usage is TRBJ1-1; D not resolved. The CDR3 contains 13 residues. Deletions cut 0 bases from V and 4 bases from J, with 6 bases between. The germline V gene encodes CDR1 SGHDN and CDR2 FVKESK. The DNA for the CDR3 is TGTGCCAGCAGCCAAGAATGGGCCACTGAAGCTTTCTTT. Translation: CASSQEWATEAFF. Supplemented by reference TRBV14 and TRBJ1-1, the full variable domain reads EAGVTQFPSHSVIEKGQTVTLRCDPISGHDNLYWYRRVMGKEIKFLLHFVKESKQDESGMPNNRFLAERTGGTYSTLKVQPAELEDSGVYFCASSQEWATEAFFGQGTRLTVV.

The rearrangement links TRBV7-2 to TRBJ2-5; D gene unclear. V was cut by 0 bases and J by 9 bases, with 8 bases left in between. Germline V lookup: CDR1 SGHTA, CDR2 FQGNSA. The CDR3 covers 12 residues. CDR3 sequence (DNA): TGTGCCAGCAGCTTAGCACTGGCGGCCCAGTACTTC. Protein product: CASSLALAAQYF.

The chain joins TRBV19 to TRBJ1-5; D call uncertain. CDR1 and CDR2 (germline): LNHDA, SQIVND (reference sequence). The CDR3 sequence is 16 residues long. V dropped 9 bases and J dropped 4 bases, with 22 bases sitting between them. Here the CDR3 reads CASVRTDGGGNQPQHF. Here the CDR3 DNA reads TGTGCCAGCGTGAGGACGGACGGAGGCGGTAATCAGCCCCAGCATTTT.

The chain has TRBV5-4 and TRBJ1-2, with 7 bases aligning to TRBD1. The germline V gene has CDR1 SGHNT and CDR2 YYREEE (reference sequence). The ends lost 2 bases at V and 4 bases at J; junction bases unmatched: 8. The CDR3 length is 15 residues. CDR3 nucleotides: TGTGCCAGCAGCTTAGGTCCAGGGGGAAGCTATGGCTACACCTTC. It is translated as CASSLGPGGSYGYTF. Supplemented by reference TRBV5-4 and TRBJ1-2, the full variable domain reads ETGVTQSPTHLIKTRGQQVTLRCSSQSGHNTVSWYQQALGQGPQFIFQYYREEENGRGNFPPRFSGLQFPNYSSELNVNALELDDSALYLCASSLGPGGSYGYTFGSGTRLTVV.

J is TRBJ2-5 and V is TRBV4-1, with D perhaps matching TRBD2 (5 bases). Judging by the DNA end, TRBJ2-7 fits better; the J call may be wrong. The CDR3 length is 15 residues. CDR1 and CDR2 from the germline V gene are MGHRA and YSYEKL. The CDR3 reads CASSHLSGVSYEQYF. Here the CDR3 DNA reads TGCGCCAGCAGCCACCTCTCCGGGGTCTCCTACGAGCAGTACTTC.

V and J are TRBV28 and TRBJ1-2; 7 nucleotides line up with TRBD1. Germline-derived CDR1 and CDR2 are MDHEN and SYDVKM. V lost 5 bases to trimming and J lost 8 bases; unmatched junction nucleotides: 8. This CDR3 region has 13 residues. In DNA form, the CDR3 reads TGTGCCAGCAGTCCGAGTCAGGGGGGCGGCTACACCTTC. Its protein product is CASSPSQGGGYTF.

This clone was detected only once. The V and J genes are TRBV7-2 and TRBJ1-2; D gene unclear. The CDR3 loop spans 15 amino acids. Germline V gives CDR1 SGHTA, CDR2 FQGNSA. The V end was cut by 0 bases, the J end by 5 bases, with 13 bases between. CDR3 DNA: TGTGCCAGCAGCTTAGCGCATGGGAGTAGTTATGGCTACACCTTC. Encoded protein: CASSLAHGSSYGYTF. Combining the CDR3 with reference TRBV7-2 and TRBJ1-2 gives the whole variable domain GAGVSQSPSNKVTEKGKDVELRCDPISGHTALYWYRQSLGQGLEFLIYFQGNSAPDKSGLPSDRFSAERTGGSVSTLTIQRTQQEDSAVYLCASSLAHGSSYGYTFGSGTRLTVV.

The rearrangement joins TRBV4-1 to TRBJ1-2; 7 bases align to TRBD1. The CDR3 sequence is 17 residues long. Germline CDR1 and CDR2: MGHRA and YSYEKL. Trimming removed 3 bases from V and 0 bases from J; junction bases left unmatched: 10. The CDR3 DNA reads as TGCGCCAGCAGCCACCCCAGGGGACAGACCGCTAACTATGGCTACACCTTC. It specifies CASSHPRGQTANYGYTF.